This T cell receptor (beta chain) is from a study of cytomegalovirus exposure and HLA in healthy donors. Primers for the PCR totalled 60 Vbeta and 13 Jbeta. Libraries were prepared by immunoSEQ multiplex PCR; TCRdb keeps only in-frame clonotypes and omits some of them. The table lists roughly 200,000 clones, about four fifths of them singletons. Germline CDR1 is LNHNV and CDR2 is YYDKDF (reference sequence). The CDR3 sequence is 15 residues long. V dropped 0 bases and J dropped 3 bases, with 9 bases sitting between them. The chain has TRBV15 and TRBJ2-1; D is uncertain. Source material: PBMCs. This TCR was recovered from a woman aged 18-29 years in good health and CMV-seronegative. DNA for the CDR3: TGTGCCACCAGCAGAGATTTAACAGTCTACAATGAGCAGTTCTTC. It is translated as CATSRDLTVYNEQFF.